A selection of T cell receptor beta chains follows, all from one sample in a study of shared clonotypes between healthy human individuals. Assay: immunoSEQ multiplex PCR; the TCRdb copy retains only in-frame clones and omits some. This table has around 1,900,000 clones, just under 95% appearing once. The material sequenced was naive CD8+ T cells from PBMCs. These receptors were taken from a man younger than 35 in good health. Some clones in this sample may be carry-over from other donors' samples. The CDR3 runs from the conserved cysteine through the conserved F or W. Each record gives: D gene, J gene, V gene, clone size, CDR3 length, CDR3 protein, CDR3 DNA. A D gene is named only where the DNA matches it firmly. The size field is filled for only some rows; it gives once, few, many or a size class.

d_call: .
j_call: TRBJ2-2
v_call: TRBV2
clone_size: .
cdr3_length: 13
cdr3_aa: CASTIGRDGELFF
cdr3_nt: TGTGCCAGCACCATCGGCCGGGACGGGGAGCTGTTTTTT

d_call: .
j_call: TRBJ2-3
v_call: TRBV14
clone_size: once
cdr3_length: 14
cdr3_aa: CASSQAAGTDTQYF
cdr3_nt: TGTGCCAGCAGCCAAGCTGCGGGCACAGATACGCAGTATTTT

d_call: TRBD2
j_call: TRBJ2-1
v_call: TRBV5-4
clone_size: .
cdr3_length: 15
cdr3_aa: CASSPGLAGSNEQFF
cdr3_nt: TGTGCCAGCAGCCCGGGACTAGCGGGCAGCAATGAGCAGTTCTTC

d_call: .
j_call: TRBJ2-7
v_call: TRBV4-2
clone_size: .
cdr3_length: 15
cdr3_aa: CASSQGSDQSYEQYF
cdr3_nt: TGTGCCAGCAGCCAAGGTTCGGACCAGTCCTACGAGCAGTACTTC

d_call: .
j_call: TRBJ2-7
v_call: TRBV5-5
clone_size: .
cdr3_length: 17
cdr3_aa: CASSLDSPLKGTYEQYF
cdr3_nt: TGTGCCAGCAGCTTGGATTCCCCCCTCAAGGGCACCTACGAGCAGTACTTC

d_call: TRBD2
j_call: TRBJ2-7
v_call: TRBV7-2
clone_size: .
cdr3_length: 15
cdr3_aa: CASSPLVSGSGEQYF
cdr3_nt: TGTGCCAGCAGCCCGCTGGTCAGCGGGAGCGGCGAGCAGTACTTC

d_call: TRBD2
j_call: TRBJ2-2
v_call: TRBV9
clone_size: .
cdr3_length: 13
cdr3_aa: CASREGNTGELFF
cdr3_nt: TGTGCCAGCCGGGAGGGGAACACCGGGGAGCTGTTTTTT

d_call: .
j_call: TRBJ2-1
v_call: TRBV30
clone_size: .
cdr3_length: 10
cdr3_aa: CAARSFEQFF
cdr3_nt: TGTGCTGCGCGTAGTTTTGAGCAGTTCTTC

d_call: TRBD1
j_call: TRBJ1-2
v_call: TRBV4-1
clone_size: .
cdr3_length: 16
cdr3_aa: CASSRPTGALNYGYTF
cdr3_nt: TGCGCCAGCAGCCGGCCGACAGGGGCCCTTAACTATGGCTACACCTTC

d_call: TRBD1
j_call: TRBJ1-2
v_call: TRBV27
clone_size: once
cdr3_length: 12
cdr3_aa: CARRQGNYGYTF
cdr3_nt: TGTGCCCGACGACAGGGGAACTATGGCTACACCTTC

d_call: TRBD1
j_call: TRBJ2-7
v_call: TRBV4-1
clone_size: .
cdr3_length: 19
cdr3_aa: CASSQVDRRGTGGSYEQYF
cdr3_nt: TGCGCCAGCAGCCAAGTCGATCGAAGGGGGACAGGGGGGTCCTACGAGCAGTACTTC

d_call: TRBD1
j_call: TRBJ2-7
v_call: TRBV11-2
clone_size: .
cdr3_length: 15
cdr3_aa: CASSWRTGDFYEQYF
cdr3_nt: TGTGCCAGCAGCTGGAGGACAGGGGACTTCTACGAGCAGTACTTC

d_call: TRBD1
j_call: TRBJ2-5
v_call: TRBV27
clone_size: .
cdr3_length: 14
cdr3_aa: CASSRTGLGETQYF
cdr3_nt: TGTGCCAGCAGTAGGACAGGCTTGGGAGAGACCCAGTACTTC

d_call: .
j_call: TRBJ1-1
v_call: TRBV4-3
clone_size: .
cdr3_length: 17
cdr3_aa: CASSQEVKGGMNTEAFF
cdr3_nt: TGCGCCAGCAGCCAAGAGGTTAAGGGGGGGATGAACACTGAAGCTTTCTTT

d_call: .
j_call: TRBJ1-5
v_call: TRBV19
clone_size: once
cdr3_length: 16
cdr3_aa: CASSIWQLYSNQPQHF
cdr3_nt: TGTGCCAGTAGTATATGGCAATTATATAGCAATCAGCCCCAGCATTTT

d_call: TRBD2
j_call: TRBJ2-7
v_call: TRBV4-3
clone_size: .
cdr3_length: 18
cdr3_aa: CASSPTSGRALTAYEQYF
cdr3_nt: TGCGCCAGCAGCCCGACTAGCGGGAGAGCATTGACCGCCTACGAGCAGTACTTC

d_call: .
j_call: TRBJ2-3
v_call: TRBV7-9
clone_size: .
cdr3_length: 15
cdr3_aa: CASSYQGGWADTQYF
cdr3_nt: TGTGCCAGCAGCTACCAGGGGGGGTGGGCAGATACGCAGTATTTT